A selection of T cell receptor beta chains follows, all from one sample in a study of blood T cell repertoires in COVID-19. Sequencing used immunoSEQ multiplex PCR; TCRdb keeps in-frame clones, though not all of them. The sample gives around 130,000 clones, 70% to 85% of which show up once; about 15% is in the top ten. The sequencing sample was made of peripheral blood. The receptors here all came from a woman of 80 years or more with acute or convalescent COVID-19. Both conserved end residues are part of each CDR3. The D gene is left open where the match is weak. Size is stated for part of the rows, as once, few or many counts, or as a class when the clone is expanded.

d_call: NA
v_call: TRBV10-3
clone_size: NA
j_call: TRBJ2-7
cdr3_nt: TGTGCCATCAGTAAGGGGCTAGGGCACGGTTTCTACGAGCAGTACTTC
cdr3_aa: CAISKGLGHGFYEQYF

d_call: NA
v_call: TRBV27
clone_size: NA
j_call: TRBJ2-7
cdr3_nt: TGTGCCAGTGGGAGGGGGACGCTTACCTACGAGCAGTACTTC
cdr3_aa: CASGRGTLTYEQYF

d_call: NA
v_call: TRBV19
clone_size: NA
j_call: TRBJ1-6
cdr3_nt: TGTGCCAGTAGTATCGGACATATCAATTCACCCCTCCATTTT
cdr3_aa: CASSIGHINSPLHF

d_call: NA
v_call: TRBV5-4
clone_size: once
j_call: TRBJ2-5
cdr3_nt: TGTGCCAGCAGGGCTAGCGCCCAAGAGACCCAGTACTTC
cdr3_aa: CASRASAQETQYF

d_call: TRBD1
v_call: TRBV5-8
clone_size: NA
j_call: TRBJ1-4
cdr3_nt: TGTGCCAGCAGCTTTACCGGGACAGGGAGGGAAAAACTGTTTTTT
cdr3_aa: CASSFTGTGREKLFF

d_call: NA
v_call: TRBV9
clone_size: few
j_call: TRBJ1-2
cdr3_nt: TGTGCCAGCAGCTCCCAGCAGGGGTCGTCGGGCTACACCTTC
cdr3_aa: CASSSQQGSSGYTF

d_call: NA
v_call: TRBV27
clone_size: NA
j_call: TRBJ1-1
cdr3_nt: TGTGCCAGCATGAAATCGGGGAGCCTCAACACTGAAGCTTTCTTT
cdr3_aa: CASMKSGSLNTEAFF

d_call: TRBD1
v_call: TRBV5-4
clone_size: NA
j_call: TRBJ2-5
cdr3_nt: TGTGCCAGCAGCCGCGACAGGGGTAACCAAGAGACCCAGTACTTC
cdr3_aa: CASSRDRGNQETQYF

d_call: TRBD2
v_call: TRBV30
clone_size: NA
j_call: TRBJ2-7
cdr3_nt: TGTGCCTGGAGTGTACAGCGGGAAGGTGAGCAGTACTTC
cdr3_aa: CAWSVQREGEQYF

d_call: TRBD2
v_call: TRBV9
clone_size: NA
j_call: TRBJ2-3
cdr3_nt: TGTGCCAGCAGTGCGGGAGGGCTGACAGATACGCAGTATTTT
cdr3_aa: CASSAGGLTDTQYF

d_call: NA
v_call: TRBV5-4
clone_size: NA
j_call: TRBJ2-5
cdr3_nt: TGTGCCAGCAGCTTCCGCGACTGGTACCAAGAGACCCAGTACTTC
cdr3_aa: CASSFRDWYQETQYF

d_call: NA
v_call: TRBV2
clone_size: NA
j_call: TRBJ1-4
cdr3_nt: TGTGCCAGCAGGTATTATGGTCCAGCTAATGAAAAACTGTTTTTT
cdr3_aa: CASRYYGPANEKLFF

d_call: NA
v_call: TRBV19
clone_size: NA
j_call: TRBJ2-7
cdr3_nt: TGTGCCAGTAGTATAAGAGGCGGGGCTTTTTTACGGGAGCAGTACTTC
cdr3_aa: CASSIRGGAFLREQYF

d_call: TRBD1
v_call: TRBV6-2/TRBV6-3
clone_size: NA
j_call: TRBJ2-6
cdr3_nt: TGTGCCAGCAGTTACCAGGGGACAGGGCTCCCTGGGGCCAACGTCCTGACTTTC
cdr3_aa: CASSYQGTGLPGANVLTF

d_call: NA
v_call: TRBV7-2
clone_size: NA
j_call: TRBJ1-1
cdr3_nt: TGTGCCAGCAGCTTCTCAGGGGATGGCACTGAAGCTTTCTTT
cdr3_aa: CASSFSGDGTEAFF

d_call: NA
v_call: TRBV2
clone_size: NA
j_call: TRBJ2-5
cdr3_nt: TGTGCCAGCAGATTCGATACGGGGAACAAAGAGACCCAGTACTTC
cdr3_aa: CASRFDTGNKETQYF

d_call: TRBD1
v_call: TRBV5-1
clone_size: NA
j_call: TRBJ2-1
cdr3_nt: TGCGCCAGCAGCCGGGACAGCTCCTACAATGAGCAGTTCTTC
cdr3_aa: CASSRDSSYNEQFF